This T cell receptor beta chain stems from a study of blood T cell repertoires in COVID-19. Study-wide background: Sites across the United States, Italy and Spain contributed samples from acute and convalescent COVID-19. In each case, the material was cDNA or gDNA derived from T cells, B-cell-depleted T cells, or PBMCs.

This CDR3 comprises 14 residues. Germline CDR1 and CDR2: MNHNY and SVGAGI (reference sequence). V was cut by 2 bases and J by 2 bases, with 9 bases left in between. As originally analysed: Reference gene primer amplification gave estimated nucleated cell counts. Clones were read by immunoSEQ multiplex PCR, and TCRdb kept only the in-frame ones, dropping some. The V and J calls and clone size were taken over from that table, and D and trimming were inferred from the DNA. In the table there are tens of thousands of clones, 88% of which are singletons. Sequencing used peripheral blood. The sequence derives from a woman aged 55-75 years with acute or convalescent COVID-19. The V and J genes are TRBV6-6 and TRBJ1-2; unclear D gene. The CDR3 region is CASSYPAGNYGYTF. As DNA, the CDR3 is TGTGCCAGCAGTTACCCAGCAGGCAACTATGGCTACACCTTC.